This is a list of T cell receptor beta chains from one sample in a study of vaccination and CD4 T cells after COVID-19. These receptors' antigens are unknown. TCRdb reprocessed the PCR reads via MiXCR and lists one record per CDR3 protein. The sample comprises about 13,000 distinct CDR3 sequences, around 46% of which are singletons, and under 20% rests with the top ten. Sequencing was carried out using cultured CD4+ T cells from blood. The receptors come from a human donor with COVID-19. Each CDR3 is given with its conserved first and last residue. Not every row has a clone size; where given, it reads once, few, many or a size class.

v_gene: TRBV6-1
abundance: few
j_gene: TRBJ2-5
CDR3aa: CASRRQGAVQETQYF

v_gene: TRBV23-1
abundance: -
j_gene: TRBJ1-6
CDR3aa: CASTQPGTANSPLHF

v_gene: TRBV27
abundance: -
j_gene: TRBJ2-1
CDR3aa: CASSFRGTGRFF

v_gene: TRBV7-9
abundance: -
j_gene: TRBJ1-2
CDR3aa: CASSLDVRYYGYTF

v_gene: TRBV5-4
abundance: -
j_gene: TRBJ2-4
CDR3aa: CASSLRGGDKNIQYF

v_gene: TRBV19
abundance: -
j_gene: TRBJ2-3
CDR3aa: CASGMVAGGGTDTQYF

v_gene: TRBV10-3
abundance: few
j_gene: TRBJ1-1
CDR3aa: CAISKGQGGSEAFF

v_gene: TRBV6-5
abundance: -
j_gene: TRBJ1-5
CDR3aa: CASSSTGTGAQPQHF

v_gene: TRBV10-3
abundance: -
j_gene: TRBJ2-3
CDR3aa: CAISRPGGTQYF

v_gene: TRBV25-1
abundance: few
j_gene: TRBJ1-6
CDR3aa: CASSATGDSPLHF

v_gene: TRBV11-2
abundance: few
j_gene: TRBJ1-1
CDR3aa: CASSFSGGNTEAFF

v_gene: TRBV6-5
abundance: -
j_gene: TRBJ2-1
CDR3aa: CASSYFGPNNEQFF

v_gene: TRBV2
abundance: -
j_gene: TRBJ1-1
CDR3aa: CASSELTRRAVGAFF

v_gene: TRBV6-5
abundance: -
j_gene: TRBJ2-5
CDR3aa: CASSYSNDFQETQYF

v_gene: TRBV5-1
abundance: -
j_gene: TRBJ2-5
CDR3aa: CASREAGGKETQYF

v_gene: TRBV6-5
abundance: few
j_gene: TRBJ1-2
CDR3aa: CASSYSPAAGWGYTF

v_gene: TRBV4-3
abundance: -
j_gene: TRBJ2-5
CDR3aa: CASSQGGIETQYF

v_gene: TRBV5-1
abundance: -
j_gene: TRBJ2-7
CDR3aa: CASSLVGLAYEQYF

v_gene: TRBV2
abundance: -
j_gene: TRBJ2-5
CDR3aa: CASSDADGGRTSGGRTQYF

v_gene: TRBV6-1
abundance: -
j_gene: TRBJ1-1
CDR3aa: CASSLDGQVNTEAFF

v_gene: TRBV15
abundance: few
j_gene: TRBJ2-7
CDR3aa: CATSRGSGDRASSYEQYF

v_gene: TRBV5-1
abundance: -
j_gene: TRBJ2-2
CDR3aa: CASSFDDRNTGELFF

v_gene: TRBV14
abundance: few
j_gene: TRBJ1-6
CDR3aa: CASSPNPPPNSPLHF

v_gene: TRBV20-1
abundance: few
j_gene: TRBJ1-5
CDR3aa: CSARSHRAGNQPQHF

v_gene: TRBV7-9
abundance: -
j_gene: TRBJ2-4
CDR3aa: CASSFSGAGNIQYF

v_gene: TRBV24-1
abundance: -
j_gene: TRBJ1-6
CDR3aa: CATSERTSTRPPLHF

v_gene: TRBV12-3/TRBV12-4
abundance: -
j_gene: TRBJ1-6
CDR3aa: CASKKRGSPLHF

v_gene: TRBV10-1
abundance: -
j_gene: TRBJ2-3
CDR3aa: CASSGFVGSTDTQYF

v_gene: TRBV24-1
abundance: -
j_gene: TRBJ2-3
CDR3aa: CATSDLGGGTDTQYF

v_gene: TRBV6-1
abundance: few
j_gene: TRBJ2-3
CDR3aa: CASRTVADTQYF

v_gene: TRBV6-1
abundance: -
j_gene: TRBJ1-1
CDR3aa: CATRQVMNTEAFF

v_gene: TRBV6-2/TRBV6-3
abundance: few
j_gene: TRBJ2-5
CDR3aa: CASSVPGQGGETQYF

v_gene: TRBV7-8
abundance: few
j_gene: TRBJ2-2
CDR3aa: CASSPGGPRTGELFF

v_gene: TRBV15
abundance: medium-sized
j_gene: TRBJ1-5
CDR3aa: CATSPDRGYQPQHF

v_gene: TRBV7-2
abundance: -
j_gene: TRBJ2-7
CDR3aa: CASSWQSSYEQYF

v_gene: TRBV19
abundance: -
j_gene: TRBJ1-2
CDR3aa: CASTRGDRVDYGYTF

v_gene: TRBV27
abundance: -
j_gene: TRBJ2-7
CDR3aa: CASRSGTYEQYF

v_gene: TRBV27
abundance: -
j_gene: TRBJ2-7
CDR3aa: CASSLERDRGYDEQYF

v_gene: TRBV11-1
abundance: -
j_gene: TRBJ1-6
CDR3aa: CASSPISRSGVNSPLHF

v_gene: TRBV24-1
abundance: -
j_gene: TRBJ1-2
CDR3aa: CATSDWTGGGYTF

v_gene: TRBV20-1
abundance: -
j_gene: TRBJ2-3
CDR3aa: CSARTGGSKDTQYF

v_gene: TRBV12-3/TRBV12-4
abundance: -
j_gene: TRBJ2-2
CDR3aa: CASSLAGALNGELFF

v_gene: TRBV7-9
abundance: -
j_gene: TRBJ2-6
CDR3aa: CASSLDADSGANVLTF

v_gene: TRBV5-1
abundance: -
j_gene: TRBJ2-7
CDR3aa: CASSAGTSGYEQYF

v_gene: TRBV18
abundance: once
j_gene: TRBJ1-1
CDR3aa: CASSPSVTGNTEAFF

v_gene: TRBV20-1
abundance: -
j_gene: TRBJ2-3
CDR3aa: CSARISGGGTDTQYF

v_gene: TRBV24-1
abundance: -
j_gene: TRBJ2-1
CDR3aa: CATSDPHQNSGASYNEQFF

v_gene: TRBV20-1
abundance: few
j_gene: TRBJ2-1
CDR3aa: CSATTRAGGYEQFF

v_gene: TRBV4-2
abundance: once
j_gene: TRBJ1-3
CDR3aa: CASSQVGNTIYF

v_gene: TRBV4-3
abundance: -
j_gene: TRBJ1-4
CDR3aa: CASSQGAGTANEKLFF

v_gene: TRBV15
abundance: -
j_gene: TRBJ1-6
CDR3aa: CATSRDPPGGVTYNSPLHF

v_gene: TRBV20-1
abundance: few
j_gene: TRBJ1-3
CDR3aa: CSAGGSGNTIYF

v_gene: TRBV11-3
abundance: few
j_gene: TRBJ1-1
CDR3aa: CASSPRTGNTEAFF

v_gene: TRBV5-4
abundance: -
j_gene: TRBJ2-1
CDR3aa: CASSLKSPRNEQFF

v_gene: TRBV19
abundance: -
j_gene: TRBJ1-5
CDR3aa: CASRGGNQPQHF

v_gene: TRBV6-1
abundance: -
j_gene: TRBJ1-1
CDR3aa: CASSHGQEGTEAFF

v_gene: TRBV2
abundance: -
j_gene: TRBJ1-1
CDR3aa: CASSEARAGSTEAFF

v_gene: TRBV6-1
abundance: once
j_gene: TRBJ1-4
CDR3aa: CASSRDTFNEKLFF

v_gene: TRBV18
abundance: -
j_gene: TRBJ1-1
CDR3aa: CASSPGQGATEAFF